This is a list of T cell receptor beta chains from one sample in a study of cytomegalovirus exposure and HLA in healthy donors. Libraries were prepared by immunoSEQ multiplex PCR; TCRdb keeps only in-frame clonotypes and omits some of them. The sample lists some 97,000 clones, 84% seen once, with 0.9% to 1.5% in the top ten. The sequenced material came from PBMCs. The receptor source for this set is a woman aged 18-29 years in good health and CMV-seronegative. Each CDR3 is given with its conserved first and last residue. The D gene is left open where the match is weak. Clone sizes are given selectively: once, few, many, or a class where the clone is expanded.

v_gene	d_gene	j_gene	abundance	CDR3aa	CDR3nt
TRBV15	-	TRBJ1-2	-	CATGIWTYGYTF	TGTGCCACCGGGATTTGGACTTACGGCTACACCTTC
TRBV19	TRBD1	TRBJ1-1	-	CASRAGGSYTEAFF	TGTGCCAGTAGGGCAGGGGGCAGTTACACTGAAGCTTTCTTT
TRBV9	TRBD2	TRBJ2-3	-	CASSASGGTTDTQYF	TGTGCCAGCAGCGCTAGCGGGGGGACCACAGATACGCAGTATTTT
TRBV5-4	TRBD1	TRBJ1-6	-	CASSPNRDRASPLHF	TGTGCCAGCAGCCCAAACCGGGACAGGGCTTCACCCCTCCACTTT
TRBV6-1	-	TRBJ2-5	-	CASSDTREETQYF	TGTGCCAGCAGTGATACTAGAGAGGAGACCCAGTACTTC
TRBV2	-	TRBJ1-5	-	CASSARYSNQPQHF	TGTGCCAGCAGTGCCCGTTATAGCAATCAGCCCCAGCATTTT
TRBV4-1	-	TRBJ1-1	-	CASSQQDGTEAFF	TGCGCCAGCAGCCAACAGGATGGCACTGAAGCTTTCTTT
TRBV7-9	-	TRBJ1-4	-	CSSSLLTENEKLFF	TGTTCCAGCAGCTTACTGACAGAAAATGAAAAACTGTTTTTT
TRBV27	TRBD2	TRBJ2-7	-	CASSRGGIEQYF	TGTGCCAGCTCGCGGGGGGGTATCGAGCAGTACTTC
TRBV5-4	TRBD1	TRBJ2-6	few	CASSLEFQGVFGANVLTF	TGTGCCAGCAGCCTTGAGTTCCAGGGGGTATTTGGGGCCAACGTCCTGACTTTC
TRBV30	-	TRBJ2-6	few	CAWNRKSSGANVLTF	TGTGCCTGGAACAGAAAGAGCTCTGGGGCCAACGTCCTGACTTTC
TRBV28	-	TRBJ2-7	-	CASSLGPTKSGQYF	TGTGCCAGCAGTTTAGGTCCCACCAAGTCAGGGCAGTACTTC
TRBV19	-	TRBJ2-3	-	CASSIGGRLTDTQYF	TGTGCCAGTAGTATTGGGGGGAGGCTCACAGATACGCAGTATTTT
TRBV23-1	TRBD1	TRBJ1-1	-	CASSRTPGQLNTEAFF	TGCGCCAGCAGTCGCACGCCGGGACAGCTGAACACTGAAGCTTTCTTT
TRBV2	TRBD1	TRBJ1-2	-	CASSATGANYGYTF	TGTGCCAGCAGTGCCACAGGGGCTAACTATGGCTACACCTTC
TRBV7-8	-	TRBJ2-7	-	CASSLRGTSSSEQYF	TGTGCCAGCAGCTTAAGGGGGACCTCCTCTAGCGAGCAGTACTTC
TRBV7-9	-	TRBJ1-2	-	CASSGGRLDGYTF	TGTGCCAGCAGCGGAGGACGATTGGATGGCTACACCTTC
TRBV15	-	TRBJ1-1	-	CATSSTRTAKNTEAFF	TGTGCCACCAGCAGCACAAGGACAGCCAAGAACACTGAAGCTTTCTTT
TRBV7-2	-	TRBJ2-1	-	CASRTGTEYLKQFF	TGTGCCAGCAGAACGGGGACTGAGTACCTGAAGCAGTTCTTC
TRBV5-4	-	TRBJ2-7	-	CASSGGKGKGIISYEQYF	TGTGCCAGCAGCGGTGGTAAGGGGAAGGGCATTATCTCCTACGAGCAGTACTTC
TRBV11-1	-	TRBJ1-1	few	CASNSQNRETEAFF	TGTGCCAGCAACTCCCAAAACAGGGAAACTGAAGCTTTCTTT
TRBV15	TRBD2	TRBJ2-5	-	CATSGGEVPRGTQYF	TGTGCCACCAGCGGGGGGGAGGTACCCCGTGGGACCCAGTACTTC
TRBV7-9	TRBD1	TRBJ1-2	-	CASSRTGGIYGYTF	TGTGCCAGCAGCCGGACAGGGGGGATCTATGGCTACACCTTC
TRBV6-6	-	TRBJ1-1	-	CAGPRKGGTEAFF	TGTGCCGGGCCGCGGAAAGGAGGCACTGAAGCTTTCTTT
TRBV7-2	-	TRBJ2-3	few	CASSLATTIVDTQYF	TGTGCCAGCAGCTTAGCGACTACCATTGTGGATACGCAGTATTTT
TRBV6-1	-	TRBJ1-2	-	CATLASYGYTF	TGTGCCACTTTGGCTTCTTATGGCTACACCTTC
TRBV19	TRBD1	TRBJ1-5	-	CASSANRGLWSNQPQHF	TGTGCCAGTAGCGCGAACAGGGGTCTATGGAGCAATCAGCCCCAGCATTTT
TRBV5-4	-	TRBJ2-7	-	CASSSGSSYEQYF	TGTGCCAGCAGCTCGGGAAGTTCCTACGAGCAGTACTTC
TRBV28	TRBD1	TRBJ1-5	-	CASRMLTGGSNQPQHF	TGTGCCAGCAGGATGCTGACAGGGGGGAGCAATCAGCCCCAGCATTTT
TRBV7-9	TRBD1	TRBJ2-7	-	CSSSLTNGGQRTYEQYF	TGTTCCAGCAGCTTAACCAATGGGGGACAGCGTACCTACGAGCAGTACTTC
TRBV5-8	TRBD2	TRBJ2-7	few	CASSTGLATYEQYF	TGTGCCAGCAGCACCGGACTAGCTACCTACGAGCAGTACTTC
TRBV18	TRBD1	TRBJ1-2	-	CASSPPGDRGFYGYTF	TGTGCCAGCTCACCACCGGGGGACAGGGGATTCTATGGCTACACCTTC
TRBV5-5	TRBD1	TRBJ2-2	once	CASTLGVGQGTNTGELFF	TGTGCCAGCACCTTGGGGGTGGGACAGGGGACGAACACCGGGGAGCTGTTTTTT
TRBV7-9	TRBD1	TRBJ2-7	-	CASSSHRDRRSYEQYF	TGTGCCAGCAGCTCTCACCGGGACAGGAGATCCTACGAGCAGTACTTC
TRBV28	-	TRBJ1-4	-	CASQQGPNEKLFF	TGTGCCAGCCAACAGGGCCCAAATGAAAAACTGTTTTTT
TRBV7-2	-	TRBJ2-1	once	CASSPELRYNEQFF	TGTGCCAGCAGTCCCGAGTTGAGATACAATGAGCAGTTCTTC
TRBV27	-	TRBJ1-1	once	CASRTNRETEAFF	TGTGCCAGCAGGACCAACAGGGAAACGGAAGCTTTCTTT
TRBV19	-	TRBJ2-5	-	CASSKGIVETQYF	TGTGCCAGTAGTAAGGGGATCGTTGAAACCCAGTACTTC
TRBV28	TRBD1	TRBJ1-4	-	CASSLQGNNEKLFF	TGTGCCAGCAGTCTACAGGGGAACAATGAAAAACTGTTTTTT
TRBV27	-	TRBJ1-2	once	CASSLWGGFGYTF	TGTGCCAGCAGTTTATGGGGGGGTTTCGGCTACACCTTC
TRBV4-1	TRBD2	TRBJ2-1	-	CASSQESQLAGYYNEQFF	TGCGCCAGCAGCCAAGAGTCTCAACTAGCGGGGTACTACAATGAGCAGTTCTTC
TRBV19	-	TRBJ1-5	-	CASIRRADYSNQPQHF	TGTGCCAGTATTCGGAGAGCGGACTATAGCAATCAGCCCCAGCATTTT
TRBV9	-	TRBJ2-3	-	CASSVVGAPISTDTQYF	TGTGCCAGCAGCGTAGTTGGGGCGCCAATAAGCACAGATACGCAGTATTTT
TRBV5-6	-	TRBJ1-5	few	CASSFMGASSNQPQHF	TGTGCCAGCAGCTTCATGGGGGCCTCGAGCAATCAGCCCCAGCATTTT
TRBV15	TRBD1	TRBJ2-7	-	CATSRDRTGTYEQYF	TGTGCCACCAGCAGAGACAGGACAGGCACCTACGAGCAGTACTTC
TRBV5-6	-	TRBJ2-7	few	CASSFLGQPTGEQYF	TGTGCCAGCAGCTTCCTAGGCCAGCCCACAGGAGAGCAGTACTTC
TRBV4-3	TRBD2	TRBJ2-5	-	CASSQLGDYGETQYF	TGCGCCAGCAGCCAATTGGGGGACTACGGAGAGACCCAGTACTTC
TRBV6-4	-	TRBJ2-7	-	CANFTGLYEQYF	TGTGCCAACTTTACAGGGCTTTACGAGCAGTACTTC
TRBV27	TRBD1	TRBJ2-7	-	CASSQTGGLYEQYF	TGTGCCAGCAGTCAAACAGGGGGCTTGTACGAGCAGTACTTC
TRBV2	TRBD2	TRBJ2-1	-	CASRRLAGVSTEQFF	TGTGCCAGCAGGAGACTAGCGGGAGTCAGTACTGAGCAGTTCTTC
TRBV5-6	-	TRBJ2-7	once	CASSSVVALYYEQYF	TGTGCCAGCAGCTCCGTGGTCGCCCTCTACTACGAGCAGTACTTC
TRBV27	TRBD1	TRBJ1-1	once	CASSLSGTGYRNTEAFF	TGTGCCAGCAGTTTATCAGGGACAGGGTATCGGAACACTGAAGCTTTCTTT
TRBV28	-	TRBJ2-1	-	CASSPSRELNEQFF	TGTGCCAGCAGTCCTTCAAGGGAGCTCAATGAGCAGTTCTTC
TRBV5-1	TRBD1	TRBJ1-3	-	CASSLQRGPGNTIYF	TGCGCCAGCAGCTTGCAAAGGGGGCCTGGAAACACCATATATTTT
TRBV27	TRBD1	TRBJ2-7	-	CASSGTGGYEQYF	TGTGCCAGCAGCGGGACAGGTGGCTACGAGCAGTACTTC